The present TCR beta chain was sequenced within a study of T cell responses to AZD1222 COVID-19 vaccine. Study-level results: Along spike, vaccine-associated CD4 TCRs were found throughout, with dominance at 160-218 and 743-854. Recipients of AZD1222 seropositive at baseline numbered only five or six.

Trimming removed 5 bases from V and 0 bases from J, with 10 bases in between. This CDR3 has 15 amino acids. In germline, CDR1 is SEHNR, CDR2 FQNEAQ (reference sequence). Profiling relied on immunoSEQ multiplex PCR, and the TCRdb table lists in-frame clones only, not all of them. This repertoire shows 150,000 or so clones, about 86% found once; its top ten account for about 5.1%. Concerning this clone: Its antigen is still unknown.

This TCR derives from an adult in good health. Specimen: peripheral blood, collected on day 0 of MenACWY control vaccination. V gene TRBV7-9 combines with J gene TRBJ2-2; D is undetermined. The CDR3 coding sequence is TGTGCCAGCAGCGGCAGCGACGCGAACACCGGGGAGCTGTTTTTT. It translates to CASSGSDANTGELFF.